This T cell receptor (beta chain) was recorded in a study of blood T cell repertoires in COVID-19 (dated by TCRdb to the early 2020s). General notes on the study: Samples covering the acute and convalescent phases of COVID-19 were provided by collaborators in the United States, Italy and Spain. The prospective study material was composed of cDNA or gDNA derived from T cells, B-cell-depleted T cells, or PBMCs. Subjects who had been exposed to COVID-19, were actively infected with it, or had recovered from it provided the deeply sampled blood TCRbeta repertoires that made up the dataset. The repertoires were released in a freely available public database intended as a resource for research on the immune response to SARS-CoV-2. The samples were drawn from two sources: the first 160 participants of the ongoing ImmuneRACE study, and about 1,300 subjects contributed by 6 global collaborators. The sample metadata nearly always contained a de-identified subject ID, COVID-19 status, age in years and sex. Where available, HLA class I and class II types were obtained from metadata supplied by the sample provider rather than from assay-based typing.

In its sample, this clone was seen a few times. This receptor's antigen is unknown. Per-base qualities were not stored, and no clone one base away is much larger. TCRbeta CDR3 regions were amplified from genomic DNA by means of the immunoSEQ Assay, a bias-controlled multiplex PCR. The authors' analysis ran thus. The number of nucleated cells in each sample was estimated from the amplification of reference gene primers within the assay. Sequence reads were collapsed and filtered to measure the absolute abundance of every unique TCRbeta CDR3 rearrangement. For each sample, productive Simpson clonality was calculated by taking the square root of Simpson's diversity index across productive rearrangements. TCRdb obtained this table from immuneACCESS and retained in-frame rearrangements with V and J assigned. These tables miss some clones; where compared with another copy, unresolved V genes account for less than half of the shortfall, and the remainder is unexplained. V, J and clone size are those of that table, while D and trimming were read from the DNA. The sample table lists under 150,000 clones, about 88% of them with a count of one. Of the sample, around 2.5% is held by the ten largest clones.

In the prospective study, participants were roughly 18 to 95 years old, resided in about 25 geographic areas of the United States, and were enrolled through a virtual design. To assign participants to cohorts, the prospective study relied on clinical history that participants themselves reported in a screening survey and a study questionnaire. ImmuneRACE Cohort 3 recovered participants were defined by two consecutive negative NP/OP PCR tests, healthcare professional clearance, or symptom resolution. In the prospective study, mobile phlebotomists collected whole blood, serum and a nasopharyngeal or oropharyngeal swab from each participant. Prospective study participants could optionally give additional blood draws and questionnaires over an approximately two-month period. Before DNA extraction, blood samples from the prospective study were shipped at room temperature or frozen. What the research found in general, with its limitations: The quantity of clinical and demographic metadata differed by source and by participant and was supplied without curation.

Sequencing was performed on PBMCs or T cells enriched from blood (not recorded which). This receptor was taken from a woman aged 45-59 years who had recovered from COVID-19.

The nucleotide sequence is given as TGTGCCAGTAGTATAGATAGGGACAGGGGGGACAATCAGCCCCAGCATTTT. The encoded protein is CASSIDRDRGDNQPQHF. The rearrangement joined TRBV19 to TRBJ1-5, with TRBD1 matching 11 junction bases. V ends up 0 bases short and J 3 bases short, with an unmatched junction base count of 4. CDR1 and CDR2 are drawn from the germline V gene (reference sequence): LNHDA, SQIVND. The cysteine opens and the phenylalanine closes a CDR3 of 17 amino acids. The CDR3 DNA has 51 bases and is translated from base 1.